This T cell receptor beta chain was documented in a study of blood T cell repertoires in COVID-19 (dated by TCRdb to 2018 to 2020). About the investigation overall: Samples covering the acute and convalescent phases of COVID-19 were provided by collaborators in the United States, Italy and Spain. The material from the prospective study consisted of cDNA or gDNA derived from T cells, B-cell-depleted T cells, or PBMCs. Deeply sampled blood TCRbeta repertoires from subjects exposed to, actively infected with, or recovered from COVID-19 were included in the dataset. The repertoires were released in a freely available public database intended as a resource for research on the immune response to SARS-CoV-2. Samples came from the ongoing ImmuneRACE study (first 160 participants) plus 1,254 subjects from 6 global collaborators. Sample metadata almost always included a de-identified subject ID, COVID-19 status, age in years and sex. Where HLA class I and class II types were available, the types were taken from metadata supplied by the sample provider, not from assay-based typing.

CDR1 is given as MNHEY and CDR2 as SVGEGT, both from the germline V gene. The junction shows trimming of 6 bases on V and 6 bases on J, plus 18 bases between the germline ends. Its CDR3 holds 15 amino acids, cysteine through phenylalanine. Only the CDR3 part of the read is kept: 45 bases, read in frame from the first base. A note on this clone: Its antigen is currently not known. No much larger clone is present one base from it, and per-base qualities are unavailable.

The immunoSEQ Assay, a bias-controlled multiplex PCR, was used to amplify TCRbeta CDR3 regions from genomic DNA. The authors processed their data as follows. Within the assay, amplification of reference gene primers was used to estimate how many nucleated cells each sample contained. To quantify the absolute abundance of each unique TCRbeta CDR3 rearrangement, sequence reads were collapsed and filtered. For each sample, productive Simpson clonality was calculated as the square root of Simpson's diversity index across productive rearrangements. As stored in TCRdb, this immuneACCESS dataset retains in-frame rearrangements with V and J assigned. A fraction of the clones does not appear; measured against another copy, unresolved V genes explain less than half of the discrepancy, and the remainder lacks a known reason. V, J and clone size were drawn from that table, and D and trimming were deduced from the DNA. The sample table contains around 100,000 clones; only one count was recorded for almost 80% of them. The top ten hold 12% of the sample.

The collaborating institutions used their own protocols to collect whole blood in K2EDTA tubes. Collaborator samples were shipped for TCRbeta analysis as frozen whole blood, isolated PBMCs, or DNA extracted from either sample type. General conclusions and limits of the study: The quantity of clinical and demographic metadata differed by source and by participant and was supplied without curation.

The chain employs TRBV6-2 or TRBV6-3 and TRBJ1-5; the D gene is unclear. The sample taken for sequencing was peripheral blood. The receptor was isolated from a woman aged 70-85 years with acute or convalescent COVID-19. The CDR3 region: CASSEPGRILQPQHF. The nucleotide sequence is TGTGCCAGCAGCGAACCTGGGAGGATACTTCAGCCCCAGCATTTT.